These T cell receptor beta chains were read from a single sample in a study of ipilimumab plus nivolumab after autologous stem cell transplantation. The assay was immunoSEQ multiplex PCR, and TCRdb's table has in-frame clones only and misses some. The profile covers fewer than 95,000 clones, with 65% to 85% appearing a single time and around 2% taken by the ten largest. Sequences were derived from PBMCs, sampled in a trial of ipilimumab plus nivolumab as post-transplant consolidation. The origin of the receptors is a male donor with diffuse large B-cell lymphoma. Each CDR3 is given with its conserved first and last residue. The D gene is left open where the match is weak. The size entry is marked missing in some rows and otherwise reads once, few, many or a size class.

j_call,d_call,clone_size,v_call,cdr3_aa,cdr3_nt
TRBJ1-2,-,-,TRBV13,CASSFRVPSTAFGGYTF,TGTGCCAGCAGCTTCAGGGTCCCCTCAACCGCCTTCGGGGGCTACACCTTC
TRBJ1-2,-,-,TRBV5-1,CASSLSTVANYGYTF,TGCGCCAGCAGCTTGTCGACCGTTGCTAACTATGGCTACACCTTC
TRBJ1-5,-,-,TRBV7-9,CASSPDRSGNQPQHF,TGTGCCAGCAGCCCTGACAGGTCGGGCAATCAGCCCCAGCATTTT
TRBJ2-5,TRBD2,few,TRBV7-9,CASSFGLAGTNQETQYF,TGTGCCAGCAGCTTTGGACTAGCGGGGACCAACCAAGAGACCCAGTACTTC
TRBJ2-7,-,few,TRBV11-1,CASSNRPVGLTYEQYF,TGTGCCAGCAGCAATCGACCGGTTGGACTTACCTACGAGCAGTACTTC
TRBJ2-7,TRBD2,-,TRBV10-3,CAISEGGGSSYEQYF,TGTGCCATCAGTGAAGGCGGGGGAAGCTCCTACGAGCAGTACTTC
TRBJ2-7,TRBD1,-,TRBV7-9,CASSTAGQGGYYEQYF,TGTGCCAGCAGCACCGCCGGACAGGGGGGATACTACGAGCAGTACTTC
TRBJ2-1,-,-,TRBV30,CAWRGGFYNEQFF,TGTGCCTGGAGGGGGGGATTTTACAATGAGCAGTTCTTC
TRBJ1-2,-,-,TRBV5-1,CASSLVLSGRGYGYTF,TGCGCCAGCAGCTTGGTTTTATCAGGACGGGGCTATGGCTACACCTTC
TRBJ2-2,TRBD2,-,TRBV5-4,CASSSPGLAVGELFF,TGTGCCAGCAGCTCCCCGGGACTAGCGGTCGGGGAGCTGTTTTTT
TRBJ2-2,TRBD2,-,TRBV11-2,CASSVTGTRDLFF,TGTGCCAGCAGCGTCACCGGGACTAGGGACCTGTTTTTT
TRBJ2-1,TRBD1,-,TRBV19,CASRDRLYNEQFF,TGTGCCAGTAGGGACAGGCTATACAATGAGCAGTTCTTC
TRBJ1-5,TRBD1,-,TRBV30,CASSRGLSNQPQHF,TGTGCCTCTTCTAGGGGGCTTAGCAATCAGCCCCAGCATTTT
TRBJ2-5,-,once,TRBV7-2,CASCLSRGRIETQYF,TGTGCCAGCTGCCTGTCTCGGGGGCGAATAGAGACCCAGTACTTC
TRBJ2-7,TRBD1,-,TRBV19,CASSATGGREQYF,TGTGCCAGTAGCGCGACAGGGGGCAGAGAGCAGTACTTC
TRBJ2-5,-,-,TRBV18,CASSPARGETQYF,TGTGCCAGCTCACCGGCCCGAGGGGAGACCCAGTACTTC
TRBJ1-5,TRBD1,-,TRBV10-3,CAISESAGGIQPQHF,TGTGCCATCAGTGAGTCTGCAGGGGGCATTCAGCCCCAGCATTTT
TRBJ1-2,-,-,TRBV4-3,CASSHGPGRAGRGYTF,TGCGCCAGCAGCCATGGGCCTGGGAGGGCAGGGCGAGGCTACACCTTC
TRBJ1-5,-,-,TRBV19,CASTLGGQPQHF,TGTGCCAGTACCCTAGGGGGACAGCCCCAGCATTTT
TRBJ2-3,TRBD2,-,TRBV4-3,CASSASGGAGQWPQYF,TGCGCCAGCAGCGCTAGCGGGGGGGCCGGACAGTGGCCGCAGTATTTT
TRBJ2-7,-,-,TRBV6-5,CASRKTLTPSYEQYF,TGTGCCAGCAGGAAGACTCTCACGCCTTCCTACGAGCAGTACTTC
TRBJ1-3,-,-,TRBV10-2,CASRGNTIYF,TGCGCCAGTAGAGGAAACACCATATATTTT
TRBJ2-3,-,-,TRBV2,CASSSTQSTDTQYF,TGTGCCAGCAGCTCCACCCAGAGCACAGATACGCAGTATTTT
TRBJ2-1,TRBD1,-,TRBV5-1,CASSLQGPGNEQFF,TGCGCCAGCAGCTTACAGGGGCCGGGCAATGAGCAGTTCTTC
TRBJ1-2,TRBD1,-,TRBV14,CASSQMGQGVRRTF,TGTGCCAGCAGCCAAATGGGACAGGGAGTTAGGCGGACCTTC
TRBJ1-1,-,-,TRBV4-3,CASSQGVGRVDRTEAFF,TGCGCCAGCAGCCAAGGGGTAGGCAGGGTAGATAGGACTGAAGCTTTCTTT
TRBJ2-3,TRBD1,-,TRBV6-1,CASSEGTGYTDTQYF,TGTGCCAGCAGTGAAGGGACAGGGTACACAGATACGCAGTATTTT